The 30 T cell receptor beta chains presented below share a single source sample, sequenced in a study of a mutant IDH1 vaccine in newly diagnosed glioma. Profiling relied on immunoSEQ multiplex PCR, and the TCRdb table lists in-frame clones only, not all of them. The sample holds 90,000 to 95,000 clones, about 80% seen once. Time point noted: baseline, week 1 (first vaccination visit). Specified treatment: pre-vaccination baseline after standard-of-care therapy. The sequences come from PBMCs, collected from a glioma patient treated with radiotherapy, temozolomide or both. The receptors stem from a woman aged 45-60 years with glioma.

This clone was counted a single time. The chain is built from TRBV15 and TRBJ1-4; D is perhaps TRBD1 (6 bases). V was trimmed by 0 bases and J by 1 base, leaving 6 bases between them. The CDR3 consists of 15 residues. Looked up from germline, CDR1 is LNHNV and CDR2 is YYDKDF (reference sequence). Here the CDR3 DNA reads TGTGCCACCAGCAGAGACAGGGGAACTAATGAAAAACTGTTTTTT. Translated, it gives CATSRDRGTNEKLFF.

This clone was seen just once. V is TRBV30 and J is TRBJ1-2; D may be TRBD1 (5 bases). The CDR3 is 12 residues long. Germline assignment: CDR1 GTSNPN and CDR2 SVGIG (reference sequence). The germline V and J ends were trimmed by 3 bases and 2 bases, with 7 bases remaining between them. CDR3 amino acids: CAWSGQNYGYTF. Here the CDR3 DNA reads TGTGCCTGGAGCGGACAAAACTATGGCTACACCTTC.

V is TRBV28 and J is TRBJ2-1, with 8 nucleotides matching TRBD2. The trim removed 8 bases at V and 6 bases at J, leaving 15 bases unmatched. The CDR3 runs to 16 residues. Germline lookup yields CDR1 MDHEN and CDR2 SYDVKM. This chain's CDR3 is CASLSWGGGQGNEQFF. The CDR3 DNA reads TGTGCCAGCCTCTCCTGGGGCGGGGGGCAGGGCAATGAGCAGTTCTTC.

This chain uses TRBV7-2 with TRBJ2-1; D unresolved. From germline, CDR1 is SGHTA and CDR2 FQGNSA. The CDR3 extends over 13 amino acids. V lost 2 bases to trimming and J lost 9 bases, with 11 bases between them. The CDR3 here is CASSLMPVFEQFF. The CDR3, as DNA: TGTGCCAGCAGCTTAATGCCCGTATTTGAGCAGTTCTTC.

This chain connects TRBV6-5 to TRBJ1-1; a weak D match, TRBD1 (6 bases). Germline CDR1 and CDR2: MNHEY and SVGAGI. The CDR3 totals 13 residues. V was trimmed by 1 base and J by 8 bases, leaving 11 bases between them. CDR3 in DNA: TGTGCCAGCAGTTACTATGGGGGGGGCGAAGCTTTCTTT. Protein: CASSYYGGGEAFF.

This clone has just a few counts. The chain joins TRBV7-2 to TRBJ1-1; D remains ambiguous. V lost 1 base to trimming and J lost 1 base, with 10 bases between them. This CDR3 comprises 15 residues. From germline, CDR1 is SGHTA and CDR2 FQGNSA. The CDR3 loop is CASSLVQTENTEAFF. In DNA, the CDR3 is TGTGCCAGCAGCTTAGTACAAACAGAGAACACTGAAGCTTTCTTT.

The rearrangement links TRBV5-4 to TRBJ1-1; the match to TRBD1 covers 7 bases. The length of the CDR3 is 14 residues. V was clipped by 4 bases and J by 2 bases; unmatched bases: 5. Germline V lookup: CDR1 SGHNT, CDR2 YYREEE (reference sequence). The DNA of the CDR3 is TGTGCCAGCAGCCCGGGACAGATCAACACTGAAGCTTTCTTT. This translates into CASSPGQINTEAFF.

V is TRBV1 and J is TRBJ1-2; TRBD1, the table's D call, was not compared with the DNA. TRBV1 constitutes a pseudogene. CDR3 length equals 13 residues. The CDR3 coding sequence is TGCACCAGCAGCCAAGCAGTCAACTATGGCTACACCTTC. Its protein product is CTSSQAVNYGYTF.

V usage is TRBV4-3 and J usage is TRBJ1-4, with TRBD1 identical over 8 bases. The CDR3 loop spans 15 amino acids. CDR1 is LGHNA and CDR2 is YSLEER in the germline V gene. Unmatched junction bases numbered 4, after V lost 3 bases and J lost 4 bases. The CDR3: CASSQGTGVNEKLFF. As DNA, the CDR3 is TGCGCCAGCAGCCAGGGGACAGGAGTTAATGAAAAACTGTTTTTT.

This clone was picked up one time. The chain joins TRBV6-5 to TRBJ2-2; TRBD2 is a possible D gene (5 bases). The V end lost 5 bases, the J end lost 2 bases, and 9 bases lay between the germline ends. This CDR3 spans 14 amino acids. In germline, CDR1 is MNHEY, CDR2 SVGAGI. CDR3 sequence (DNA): TGTGCCAGCAGTCCCCGGACTAACACCGGGGAGCTGTTTTTT. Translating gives CASSPRTNTGELFF.

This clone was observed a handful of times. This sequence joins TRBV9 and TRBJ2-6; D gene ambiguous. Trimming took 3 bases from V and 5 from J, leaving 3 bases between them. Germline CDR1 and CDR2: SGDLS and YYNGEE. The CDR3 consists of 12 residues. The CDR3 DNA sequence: TGTGCCAGCAGCGCCCGGGCCAACGTCCTGACTTTC. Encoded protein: CASSARANVLTF.

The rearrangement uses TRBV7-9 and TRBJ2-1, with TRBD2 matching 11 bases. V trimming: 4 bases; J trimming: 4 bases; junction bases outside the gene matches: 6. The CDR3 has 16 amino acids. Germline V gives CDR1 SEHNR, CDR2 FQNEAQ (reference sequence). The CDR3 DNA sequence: TGTGCCAGCAGCTATACGCTAGCGGGGGGTTACAATGAGCAGTTCTTC. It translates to CASSYTLAGGYNEQFF.

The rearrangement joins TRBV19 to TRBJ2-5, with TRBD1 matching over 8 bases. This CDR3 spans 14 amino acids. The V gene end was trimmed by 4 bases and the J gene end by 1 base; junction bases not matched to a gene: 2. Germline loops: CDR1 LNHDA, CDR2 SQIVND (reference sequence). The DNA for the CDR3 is TGTGCCAGTAGTACGACAGGGGTCCAAGAGACCCAGTACTTC. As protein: CASSTTGVQETQYF.

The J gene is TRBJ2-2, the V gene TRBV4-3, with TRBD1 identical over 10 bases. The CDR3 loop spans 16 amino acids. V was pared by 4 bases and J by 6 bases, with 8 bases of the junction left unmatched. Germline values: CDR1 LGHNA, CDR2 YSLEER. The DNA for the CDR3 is TGCGCCAGCAGCCTCCGGGACAGGGGTGGGGCCGGGGAGCTGTTTTTT. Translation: CASSLRDRGGAGELFF.

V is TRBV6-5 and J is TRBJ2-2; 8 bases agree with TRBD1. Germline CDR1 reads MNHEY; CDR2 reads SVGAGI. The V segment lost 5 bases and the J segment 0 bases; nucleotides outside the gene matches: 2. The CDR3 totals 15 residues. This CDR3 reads CASSVGQANTGELFF. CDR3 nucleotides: TGTGCCAGCAGTGTGGGACAGGCGAACACCGGGGAGCTGTTTTTT.

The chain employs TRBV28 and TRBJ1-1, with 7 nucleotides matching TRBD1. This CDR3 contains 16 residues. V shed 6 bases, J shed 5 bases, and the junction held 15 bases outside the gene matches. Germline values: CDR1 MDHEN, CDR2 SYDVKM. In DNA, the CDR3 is TGTGCCAGCAGCCCGGGACAGCGATCAAGGGGAACTGAAGCTTTCTTT. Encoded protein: CASSPGQRSRGTEAFF.

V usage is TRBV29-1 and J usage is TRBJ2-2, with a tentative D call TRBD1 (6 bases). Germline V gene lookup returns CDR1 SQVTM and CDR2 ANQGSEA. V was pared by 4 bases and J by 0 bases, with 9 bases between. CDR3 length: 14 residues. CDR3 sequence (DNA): TGCAGCGTTGCGGGACATTCGAACACCGGGGAGCTGTTTTTT. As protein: CSVAGHSNTGELFF.

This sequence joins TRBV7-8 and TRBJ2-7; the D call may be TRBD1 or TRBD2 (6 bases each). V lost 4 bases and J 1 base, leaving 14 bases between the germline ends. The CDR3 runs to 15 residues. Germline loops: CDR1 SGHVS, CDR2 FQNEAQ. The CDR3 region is CASSWGAGVSYEQYF. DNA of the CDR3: TGTGCCAGCAGCTGGGGGGCAGGGGTATCCTACGAGCAGTACTTC.

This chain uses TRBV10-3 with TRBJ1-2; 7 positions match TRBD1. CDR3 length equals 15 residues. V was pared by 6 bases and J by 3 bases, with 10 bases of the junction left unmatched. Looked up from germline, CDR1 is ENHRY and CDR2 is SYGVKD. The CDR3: CAIRPVLGGDYGYTF. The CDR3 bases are TGTGCCATCAGGCCCGTTTTAGGGGGCGACTATGGCTACACCTTC.

The CDR3 here is CASSVEVGPYEQYF. The DNA for the CDR3 is TGTGCCAGCAGCGTAGAAGTGGGACCCTACGAGCAGTACTTC. The V gene is TRBV9, the J gene TRBJ2-7; D is perhaps TRBD1 or TRBD2 (5 bases each). V dropped 0 bases and J dropped 2 bases, with 9 bases sitting between them. Germline V gene lookup returns CDR1 SGDLS and CDR2 YYNGEE. CDR3 length equals 14 residues. Complete variable domain (other parts from reference TRBV9 and TRBJ2-7): DSGVTQTPKHLITATGQRVTLRCSPRSGDLSVYWYQQSLDQGLQFLIQYYNGEERAKGNILERFSAQQFPDLHSELNLSSLELGDSALYFCASSVEVGPYEQYFGPGTRLTVT.

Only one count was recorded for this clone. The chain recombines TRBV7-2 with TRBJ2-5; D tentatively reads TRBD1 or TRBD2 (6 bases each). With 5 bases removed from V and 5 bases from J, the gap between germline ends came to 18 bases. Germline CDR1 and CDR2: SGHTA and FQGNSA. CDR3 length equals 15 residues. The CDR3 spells CASSPTWGASETQYF. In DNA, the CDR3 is TGTGCCAGCAGCCCAACCTGGGGGGCGAGTGAGACCCAGTACTTC.

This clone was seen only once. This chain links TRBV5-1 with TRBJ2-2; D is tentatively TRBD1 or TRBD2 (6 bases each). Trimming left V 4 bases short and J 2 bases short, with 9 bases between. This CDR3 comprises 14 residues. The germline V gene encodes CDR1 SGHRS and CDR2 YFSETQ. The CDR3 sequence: CASSRGQNTGELFF. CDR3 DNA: TGCGCCAGCAGCCGGGGGCAAAACACCGGGGAGCTGTTTTTT. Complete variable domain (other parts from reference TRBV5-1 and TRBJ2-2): KAGVTQTPRYLIKTRGQQVTLSCSPISGHRSVSWYQQTPGQGLQFLFEYFSETQRNKGNFPGRFSGRQFSNSRSEMNVSTLELGDSALYLCASSRGQNTGELFFGEGSRLTVL.

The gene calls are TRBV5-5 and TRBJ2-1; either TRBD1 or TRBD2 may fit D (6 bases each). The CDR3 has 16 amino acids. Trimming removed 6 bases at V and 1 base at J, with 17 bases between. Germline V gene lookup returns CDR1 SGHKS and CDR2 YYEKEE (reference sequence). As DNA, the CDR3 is TGTGCCAGCACCCTGGAGGGGGGCCTTTCCTACAATGAGCAGTTCTTC. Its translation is CASTLEGGLSYNEQFF.

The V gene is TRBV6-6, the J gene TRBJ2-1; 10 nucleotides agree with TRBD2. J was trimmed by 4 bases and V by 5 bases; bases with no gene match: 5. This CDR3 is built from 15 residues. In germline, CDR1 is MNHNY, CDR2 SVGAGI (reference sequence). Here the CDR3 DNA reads TGTGCCAGCAGTCCCCTAGCGGGGGCTTACAATGAGCAGTTCTTC. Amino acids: CASSPLAGAYNEQFF.

Written as DNA, the CDR3 is TGTGCCAGCAGTATCCGGGGGGGTTATGGCTACACCTTC. Protein: CASSIRGGYGYTF. This rearrangement joins TRBV6-6 to TRBJ1-2; tentatively, D is TRBD1 (5 bases). CDR1 and CDR2 (germline): MNHNY, SVGAGI (reference sequence). This CDR3 is 13 amino acids long. V shed 5 bases and J shed 5 bases, with 12 bases lying between them.

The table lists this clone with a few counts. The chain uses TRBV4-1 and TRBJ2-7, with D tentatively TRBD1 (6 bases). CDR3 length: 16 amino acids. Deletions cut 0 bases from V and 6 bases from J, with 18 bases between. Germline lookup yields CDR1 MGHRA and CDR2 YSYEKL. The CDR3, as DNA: TGCGCCAGCAGCCAAGACGGGGCCAGGGGATATGGCGAGCAGTACTTC. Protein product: CASSQDGARGYGEQYF.

CDR3 region: CASSLGQLNYGYTF. In DNA form, the CDR3 reads TGCGCCAGCAGCCTCGGACAGCTTAACTATGGCTACACCTTC. V gene TRBV5-1 combines with J gene TRBJ1-2, with a possible D match to TRBD1 (6 bases). CDR1 is SGHRS and CDR2 is YFSETQ in the germline V gene. Trimming cost V 4 bases and J 1 base, with 11 bases left between them. The CDR3 has 14 amino acids.

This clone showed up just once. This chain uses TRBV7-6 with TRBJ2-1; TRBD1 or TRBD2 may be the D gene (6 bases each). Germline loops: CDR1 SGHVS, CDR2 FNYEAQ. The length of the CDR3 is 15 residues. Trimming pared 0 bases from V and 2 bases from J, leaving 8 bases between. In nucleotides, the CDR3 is TGTGCCAGCAGCTTAGCGGGGGGCGCCTACAATGAGCAGTTCTTC. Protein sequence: CASSLAGGAYNEQFF. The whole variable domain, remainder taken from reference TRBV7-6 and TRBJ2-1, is GAGVSQSPRYKVTKRGQDVALRCDPISGHVSLYWYRQALGQGPEFLTYFNYEAQQDKSGLPNDRFSAERPEGSISTLTIQRTEQRDSAMYRCASSLAGGAYNEQFFGPGTRLTVL.

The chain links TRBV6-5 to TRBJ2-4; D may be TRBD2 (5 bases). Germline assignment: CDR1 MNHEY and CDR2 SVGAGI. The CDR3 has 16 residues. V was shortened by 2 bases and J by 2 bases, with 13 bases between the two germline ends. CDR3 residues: CASSYGSAGPKNIQYF. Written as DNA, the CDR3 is TGTGCCAGCAGTTACGGCAGCGCGGGCCCCAAAAACATTCAGTACTTC.

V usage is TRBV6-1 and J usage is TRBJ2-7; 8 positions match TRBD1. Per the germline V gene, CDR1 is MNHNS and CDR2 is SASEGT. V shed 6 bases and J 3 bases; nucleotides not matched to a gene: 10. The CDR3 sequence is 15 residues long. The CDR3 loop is CASRVATGAHYEQYF. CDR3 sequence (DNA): TGTGCCAGCAGGGTCGCGACAGGGGCGCACTACGAGCAGTACTTC.